This T cell receptor beta chain is drawn from a study of blood T cell repertoires in COVID-19. Turning to the study itself: COVID-19 samples from acute and convalescent phases originated in the United States, Italy and Spain. PBMCs, B-cell-depleted T cells, or T cells were the source of the cDNA or gDNA that made up the material.

Original data processing: Reference gene primers were amplified, and this amplification served to estimate nucleated cell counts. Generated by immunoSEQ multiplex PCR, the TCRdb table keeps only in-frame clones and is missing some. That table supplies the V and J calls and clone size; D and trimming were determined from the DNA. The profile shows about 57,000 clones, 80% to 90% of them singletons. The cohort comprised adults aged about 18 to 100 years residing in 20 to 30 US areas. V lost 1 base to trimming and J lost 1 base, with 7 bases between them. Germline CDR1 MNHNS, CDR2 SASEGT. The CDR3 sequence is 14 residues long.

The sequence came from a woman aged 35 to 49 with acute COVID-19. Sequenced: PBMCs or T cells enriched from blood (not recorded which). The rearrangement joins TRBV6-1 to TRBJ1-2, with D possibly matching TRBD1 (6 bases). CDR3 loop: CASSEVRGNYGYTF. Written as DNA, the CDR3 is TGTGCCAGCAGTGAAGTCAGGGGTAACTATGGCTACACCTTC.